The 22 T cell receptor beta chains in this list originate from one sample, sequenced in a study of cytomegalovirus exposure and HLA in healthy donors. Primers for the PCR totalled 60 Vbeta and 13 Jbeta. This table comes from immunoSEQ multiplex PCR, and its TCRdb copy is limited to in-frame clones, with some not included. This table has under 150,000 clones, 70% to 85% appearing once. Sequenced material: PBMCs. These receptor sequences come from a boy younger than 18 in good health and CMV-seronegative.

The chain combines TRBV10-3 with TRBJ2-7, with 8 positions matching TRBD1. V lost 4 bases, J lost 2 bases, and 10 bases stayed unmatched. Germline-derived CDR1 and CDR2 are ENHRY and SYGVKD. The CDR3 has 16 residues. The CDR3 protein is CAISGETGEGPYEQYF. As DNA, the CDR3 is TGTGCCATCAGTGGTGAGACAGGGGAAGGCCCCTACGAGCAGTACTTC.

This chain connects TRBV14 to TRBJ2-1, with 10 bases aligning to TRBD1. CDR1 SGHDN and CDR2 FVKESK come from the germline V gene. The CDR3 length is 20 residues. V shed 4 bases and J 0 bases; nucleotides not matched to a gene: 15. CDR3 bases: TGTGCCAGCAGCCCATTCACCGGGACAGGGGTAGGTCGCTCCTACAATGAGCAGTTCTTC. It translates to CASSPFTGTGVGRSYNEQFF.

The V call is TRBV7-2, the J call TRBJ1-3; no definite D call. Trimming removed 5 bases from V and 0 bases from J, with 11 bases in between. Germline CDR1 SGHTA, CDR2 FQGNSA. CDR3 length: 15 amino acids. The DNA for the CDR3 is TGTGCCAGCAGCGAACGGTCGATCTCTGGAAACACCATATATTTT. It codes for CASSERSISGNTIYF.

The count of this clone is one. V gene TRBV6-6 combines with J gene TRBJ1-1; no firm D call. With 2 bases removed from V and 1 base from J, the gap between germline ends came to 8 bases. The CDR3 is made up of 14 amino acids. Germline V gene sequence: CDR1 MNHNY, CDR2 SVGAGI (reference sequence). CDR3 nucleotide sequence: TGTGCCAGCAGTTACGGAGAGACGAACACTGAAGCTTTCTTT. As protein: CASSYGETNTEAFF.

The chain uses TRBV23-1 and TRBJ2-7, with TRBD1 matching over 7 bases. TRBV23-1 is designated an ORF whose function remains uncertain. The CDR3 extends over 15 amino acids. V dropped 4 bases and J dropped 2; count of bases not matched to a gene: 8. For the CDR3, the DNA is TGCGCCAGCAGTCGAAGACAGGGTTTACCCTACGAGCAGTACTTC. This sequence encodes CASSRRQGLPYEQYF.

This chain joins TRBV5-1 and TRBJ1-1, with 10 nucleotides matching TRBD1. This CDR3 contains 14 residues. V dropped 4 bases and J dropped 12; count of bases not matched to a gene: 12. Germline CDR1 and CDR2: SGHRS and YFSETQ. CDR3 residues: CASSPEGTGEFPFF. CDR3 coding DNA: TGCGCCAGCAGCCCGGAGGGGACAGGGGAATTTCCTTTCTTT.

CDR3: CASSPTTATDTQYF. CDR3 nucleotide sequence: TGTGCCAGCTCACCAACGACAGCGACAGATACGCAGTATTTT. The chain couples TRBV18 to TRBJ2-3, with a possible D match to TRBD1 (5 bases). There are 14 residues in the CDR3. Germline V gene lookup returns CDR1 KGHSH and CDR2 LQKENI. V was trimmed by 2 bases and J by 3 bases, leaving 9 bases between them. Together with reference TRBV18 and TRBJ2-3, the CDR3 gives the full variable domain: NAGVMQNPRHLVRRRGQEARLRCSPMKGHSHVYWYRQLPEEGLKFMVYLQKENIIDESGMPKERFSAEFPKEGPSILRIQQVVRGDSAAYFCASSPTTATDTQYFGPGTRLTVL.

This clone was recorded once. The CDR3 loop is CASKADRAVGTEAFF. The CDR3 DNA reads TGTGCCAGCAAAGCCGACAGGGCCGTGGGCACTGAAGCTTTCTTT. This sequence joins TRBV7-8 and TRBJ1-1; 7 bases match TRBD1. Trimming cost V 7 bases and J 4 bases; bases outside gene matches: 12. Per the germline V gene, CDR1 is SGHVS and CDR2 is FQNEAQ. The CDR3 is made up of 15 amino acids.

This chain joins TRBV7-2 and TRBJ2-2; D is unresolved. This CDR3 contains 14 residues. Germline CDR1 and CDR2: SGHTA and FQGNSA. V lost 1 base and J 4 bases, leaving 7 bases between the germline ends. CDR3 sequence (DNA): TGTGCCAGCAGCTTAGGGGCGAGCACCGGGGAGCTGTTTTTT. As protein: CASSLGASTGELFF.

J is TRBJ1-1 and V is TRBV7-6, with no clear D. Germline V gives CDR1 SGHVS, CDR2 FNYEAQ. This CDR3 region has 11 residues. With 7 bases removed from V and 3 bases from J, the gap between germline ends came to 6 bases. Here the CDR3 DNA reads TGTGCCAGCACGAGGGACACTGAAGCTTTCTTT. It codes for CASTRDTEAFF.

V gene TRBV5-1 combines with J gene TRBJ2-7; tentatively, D is TRBD1 (6 bases). This CDR3 is built from 15 residues. Germline CDR1 reads SGHRS; CDR2 reads YFSETQ. V dropped 2 bases and J dropped 0 bases, with 12 bases sitting between them. The CDR3 bases are TGCGCCAGCAGCTTCTACGGACAGTACTCCTACGAGCAGTACTTC. Its protein product is CASSFYGQYSYEQYF.

The CDR3 protein is CASSSLAGGSAEQYF. CDR3 nucleotide sequence: TGTGCCAGCTCATCCTTAGCGGGAGGCTCGGCCGAGCAGTACTTC. The chain has TRBV18 and TRBJ2-7, with 10 bases identical to TRBD2. This CDR3 contains 15 residues. The V and J ends lost 5 bases and 6 bases, in that order; junction bases with no gene match: 10. CDR1 KGHSH and CDR2 LQKENI come from the germline V gene.

This clone showed up just a few times. This rearrangement joins TRBV6-6 to TRBJ2-2; TRBD1 matches 9 bases. CDR1 is MNHNY and CDR2 is SVGAGI in the germline V gene (reference sequence). The CDR3 runs 15 residues. Trimming took 2 bases from V and 7 from J; bases not matched to a gene: 5. In DNA form, the CDR3 reads TGTGCCAGCAGTTACCGGACAGGGGATGACGGGGAGCTGTTTTTT. The encoded protein is CASSYRTGDDGELFF.

In DNA form, the CDR3 reads TGCGCCAGCAGCCAAGATCCCACTGATAATGAAAAACTGTTTTTT. Translating it yields CASSQDPTDNEKLFF. V usage is TRBV4-3 and J usage is TRBJ1-4; D is undetermined. Germline CDR1 LGHNA, CDR2 YSLEER. Trimming pared 0 bases from V and 4 bases from J, leaving 9 bases between. This CDR3 has 15 amino acids.

This clone was detected a few times. This sequence joins TRBV5-4 and TRBJ1-2; D is uncertain. This CDR3 spans 12 amino acids. Germline V gene lookup returns CDR1 SGHNT and CDR2 YYREEE (reference sequence). The V gene lost 4 bases and the J gene lost 5 bases, with 9 bases spanning the gap. Here the CDR3 DNA reads TGTGCCAGCAGCCTAGACGGGTATGGCTACACCTTC. Translation: CASSLDGYGYTF.

The chain has TRBV4-1 and TRBJ1-1; tentative D call: TRBD1 (5 bases). V gave up 3 bases and J gave up 6 bases, with 17 bases separating them. This CDR3 is built from 15 residues. Germline V lookup: CDR1 MGHRA, CDR2 YSYEKL. The CDR3 DNA reads TGCGCCAGCAGCCAGGCTTGGGGGACTCACTCTGAAGCTTTCTTT. Protein sequence: CASSQAWGTHSEAFF.

The chain joins TRBV30 to TRBJ2-7, with D perhaps TRBD2 (5 bases). Trimming shortened V by 8 bases and J by 2 bases, and 22 bases separated the two germline ends. Germline V gene sequence: CDR1 GTSNPN, CDR2 SVGIG (reference sequence). This CDR3 has 15 residues. CDR3 residues: CATDGVERPPYEQYF. The DNA of the CDR3 is TGTGCCACGGATGGGGTCGAGCGGCCCCCCTACGAGCAGTACTTC.

The chain carries TRBV4-1 and TRBJ2-2, with D uncertain. Germline assignment: CDR1 MGHRA and CDR2 YSYEKL. V dropped 2 bases and J dropped 7 bases, with 17 bases sitting between them. The CDR3 is 16 amino acids. The CDR3 loop reads CASSQSPIISNGELFF. The CDR3 DNA sequence: TGCGCCAGCAGCCAATCTCCCATTATTAGCAACGGGGAGCTGTTTTTT.

V usage is TRBV4-3 and J usage is TRBJ1-4; D is unclear. CDR3 length: 16 residues. V lost 3 bases and J 0 bases, leaving 11 bases between the germline ends. Germline lookup yields CDR1 LGHNA and CDR2 YSLEER. The CDR3 loop reads CASSQRPGATNEKLFF. For the CDR3, the DNA is TGCGCCAGCAGCCAGAGGCCGGGAGCAACTAATGAAAAACTGTTTTTT.

This clone was recorded once. The CDR3 DNA reads TGCGCCAGCAGCCAAGACGAGGCGGATACGCAGTATTTT. Its protein is CASSQDEADTQYF. The V gene is TRBV4-3, the J gene TRBJ2-3; no clear D gene. Germline CDR1 reads LGHNA; CDR2 reads YSLEER. The CDR3 sequence is 13 residues long. Trimming took off 0 bases at V and 6 bases at J, with 7 bases between the two ends.

The chain joins TRBV6-6 to TRBJ2-2, with unresolved D. Germline assignment: CDR1 MNHNY and CDR2 SVGAGI (reference sequence). The V and J ends lost 4 bases and 1 base respectively, with 10 bases between them. The CDR3 has 15 amino acids. The DNA for the CDR3 is TGTGCCAGCAGTTTTCAGAGGTTGAACACCGGGGAGCTGTTTTTT. It translates to CASSFQRLNTGELFF.

The rearrangement uses TRBV4-3 and TRBJ2-7; perhaps TRBD2 as D (6 bases). Germline assignment: CDR1 LGHNA and CDR2 YSLEER. The CDR3 contains 15 residues. V was clipped by 4 bases and J by 7 bases, with 20 bases between them. The chain's CDR3 is CASSPGGTSLSEQYF. CDR3 coding DNA: TGCGCCAGCAGCCCAGGAGGGACCTCCCTAAGTGAGCAGTACTTC.